This TCR beta chain was captured in a study of blood T cell repertoires in COVID-19. Authors' methods: By means of reference gene primer amplification, nucleated cell counts were estimated. Here immunoSEQ multiplex PCR was the method, and the copy in TCRdb shows in-frame clones only, minus some. Clone size and V and J calls were adopted from that table, with D and trimming inferred from the DNA. The table shows fewer than 250,000 clones, with 65% to 90% occurring only once. Trimming cost V 2 bases and J 5 bases, with 13 bases left between them. The germline gives CDR1 SGHTA, CDR2 FQGNSA. The CDR3 has 14 residues.

What was sequenced was peripheral blood. V usage is TRBV7-2 and J usage is TRBJ2-7, with D perhaps TRBD1 (5 bases). The receptor was derived from a woman in her 70s with acute or convalescent COVID-19. CDR3 DNA sequence: TGTGCCAGCAGCTTATTGGGCAGGGCCCACGAGCAGTACTTC. Translated, it gives CASSLLGRAHEQYF.